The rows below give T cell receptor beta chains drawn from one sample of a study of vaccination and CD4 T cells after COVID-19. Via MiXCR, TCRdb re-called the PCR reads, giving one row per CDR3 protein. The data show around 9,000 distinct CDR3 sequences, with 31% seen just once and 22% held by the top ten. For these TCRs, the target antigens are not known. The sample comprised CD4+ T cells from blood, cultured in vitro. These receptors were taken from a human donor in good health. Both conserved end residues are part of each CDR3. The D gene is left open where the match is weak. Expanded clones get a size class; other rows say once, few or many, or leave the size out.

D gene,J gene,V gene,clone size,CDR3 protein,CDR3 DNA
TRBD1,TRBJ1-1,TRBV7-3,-,CASSSTTGGTEAFF,TGTGCCAGCAGCTCCACGACAGGGGGGACTGAAGCTTTCTTT
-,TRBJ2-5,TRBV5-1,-,CASSLVGRDETQYF,TGCGCCAGCAGCTTGGTAGGGCGGGATGAGACCCAGTACTTC
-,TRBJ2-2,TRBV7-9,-,CASSLELTGELFF,TGTGCCAGCAGCTTAGAGTTGACCGGGGAGCTGTTTTTT
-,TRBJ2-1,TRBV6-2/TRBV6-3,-,CASSYTQTVLSNNEQFF,TGTGCCAGCAGTTACACCCAAACAGTACTTTCGAACAATGAGCAGTTCTTC
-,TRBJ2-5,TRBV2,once,CASSATRTVQETQYF,TGTGCCAGCAGTGCAACACGGACAGTCCAAGAGACCCAGTACTTC
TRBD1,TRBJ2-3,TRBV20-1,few,CSAADREFTDTQYF,TGCAGTGCCGCGGACAGGGAGTTCACCGATACGCAGTATTTT
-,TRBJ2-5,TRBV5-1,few,CASSLTRRETQYF,TGCGCCAGCAGCTTGACCAGACGGGAGACCCAGTACTTC
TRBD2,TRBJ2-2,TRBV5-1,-,CASSLPTGRASGELFF,TGCGCCAGCAGCTTGCCTACCGGGAGGGCCTCCGGGGAGCTGTTTTTT
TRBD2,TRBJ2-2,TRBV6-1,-,CASSRPLAGMNTGELFF,TGTGCCAGCAGTCGGCCCCTAGCGGGGATGAACACCGGGGAGCTGTTTTTT
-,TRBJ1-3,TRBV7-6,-,CASSSLQGNTIYF,TGTGCCAGCAGCTCGCTACAGGGAAACACCATATATTTT
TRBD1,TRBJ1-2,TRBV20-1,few,CSAFRFRHTPQGVSGYTF,TGCAGTGCTTTCCGATTTAGGCACACCCCGCAGGGGGTTAGTGGCTACACCTTC
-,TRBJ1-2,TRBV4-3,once,CASSQGWTSNYGYTF,TGCGCCAGCAGCCAAGGTTGGACCTCTAACTATGGCTACACCTTC
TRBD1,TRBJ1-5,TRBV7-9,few,CASSARGGQPQHF,TGTGCCAGCAGCGCCAGGGGGGGGCAGCCCCAGCATTTT
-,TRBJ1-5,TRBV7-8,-,CASSHSSQPQHF,TGTGCCAGCAGCCATAGCAGTCAGCCCCAGCATTTT
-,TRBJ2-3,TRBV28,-,CASSPGEATQYF,TGTGCCAGCAGTCCAGGGGAAGCGACGCAGTATTTT
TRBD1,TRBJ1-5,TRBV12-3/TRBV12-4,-,CASSRQGVENQPQHF,TGTGCCAGCAGCAGACAGGGGGTGGAGAATCAGCCCCAGCATTTT
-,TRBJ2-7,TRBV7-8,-,CASSGALAPSTSYEQYF,TGTGCCAGCAGCGGAGCTCTGGCCCCGTCAACCTCCTACGAGCAGTACTTC
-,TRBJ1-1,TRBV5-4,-,CASSFDREAFF,TGTGCCAGCAGCTTCGACCGTGAAGCTTTCTTT
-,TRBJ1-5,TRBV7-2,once,CASSLDAGGDQPQHF,TGTGCCAGCAGCTTAGATGCGGGGGGGGATCAGCCCCAGCATTTT
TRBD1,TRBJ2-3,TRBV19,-,CASSFRDRGTDTQYF,TGTGCCAGTAGCTTCAGGGACAGGGGCACAGATACGCAGTATTTT
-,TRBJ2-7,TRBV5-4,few,CASSLSTTGLEQYF,TGTGCCAGCAGCTTGAGTACCACAGGTCTAGAGCAGTACTTC
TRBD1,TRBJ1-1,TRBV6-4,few,CASTTGGENTEAFF,TGTGCCAGCACGACAGGGGGCGAGAACACTGAAGCTTTCTTT
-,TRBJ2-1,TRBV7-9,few,CASRASALQGQFF,TGTGCCTCCCGCGCTAGCGCCCTACAGGGGCAGTTCTTC
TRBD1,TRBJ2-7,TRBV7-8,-,CASSPGGQGTYEQYF,TGTGCCAGCAGCCCCGGGGGACAGGGGACCTACGAGCAGTACTTC
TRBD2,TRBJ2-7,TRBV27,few,CASSQTSSGRAGEQYF,TGTGCCAGCAGTCAAACCTCTAGCGGGAGGGCCGGGGAGCAGTACTTC
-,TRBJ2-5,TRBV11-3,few,CASSLAGGQETQYF,TGTGCCAGCAGCTTAGCCGGGGGCCAAGAGACCCAGTACTTC